The 20 T cell receptor beta chains in this list originate from one sample, sequenced in a study of blood T cell repertoires in COVID-19. Using immunoSEQ multiplex PCR, the repertoire was profiled, and TCRdb retains in-frame clones only, with some absent. The profile shows 65,000 to 85,000 clones, roughly 90% of them singletons. Source material: peripheral blood. These receptor sequences come from a human donor in a cohort sampled during active COVID-19.

The chain recombines TRBV2 with TRBJ2-7; D might be TRBD1 (7 bases). The V gene's germline CDR1 is SNHLY and CDR2 FYNNEI. This CDR3 contains 19 residues. Trimming took off 4 bases at V and 1 base at J, with 26 bases between the two ends. The CDR3 DNA sequence: TGTGCCAGCAGTGGGGATCCAGCGGGTACAGGGGTATCTTCCTACGAGCAGTACTTC. Protein sequence: CASSGDPAGTGVSSYEQYF.

The CDR3 DNA follows: TGCAGCGTTGAAGATGGGGAGGGACTAGGCCACAATGAGCAGTTCTTC. Translated, it gives CSVEDGEGLGHNEQFF. The chain couples TRBV29-1 to TRBJ2-1, with 8 positions matching TRBD2. Germline CDR1 reads SQVTM; CDR2 reads ANQGSEA. This CDR3 is 16 amino acids long. The J segment lost 5 bases and the V segment lost 0 bases, leaving 9 bases of the junction unmatched.

The chain uses TRBV11-2 and TRBJ2-7; maybe TRBD2 (5 bases). This CDR3 comprises 13 residues. Germline V gene sequence: CDR1 SGHAT, CDR2 FQNNGV. V was shortened by 1 base and J by 6 bases, with 10 bases between the two germline ends. This CDR3 reads CASSLGGVSEQYF. CDR3 DNA sequence: TGTGCCAGCAGCTTAGGGGGAGTAAGCGAGCAGTACTTC.

This clone appeared once. This rearrangement joins TRBV18 to TRBJ2-7; 7 bases fit TRBD1. Germline V lookup: CDR1 KGHSH, CDR2 LQKENI. V was clipped by 0 bases and J by 2 bases; unmatched bases: 4. CDR3 size: 15 residues. The CDR3 DNA reads as TGTGCCAGCTCACCACCTAGACAGGGAGCCTACGAGCAGTACTTC. Protein: CASSPPRQGAYEQYF.

The rearrangement links TRBV7-2 to TRBJ1-6, with 7 bases aligning to TRBD1. The CDR3 consists of 15 residues. Trimming took 5 bases from V and 7 from J; bases not matched to a gene: 8. CDR1 and CDR2 from the germline V gene are SGHTA and FQGNSA. Here the CDR3 reads CASSQGTAFNSPLHF. CDR3 coding DNA: TGTGCCAGCAGCCAAGGGACAGCTTTCAATTCACCCCTCCACTTT.

The rearrangement uses TRBV7-8 and TRBJ2-7, with D maybe TRBD1 (5 bases). V was shortened by 1 base and J by 4 bases, with 8 bases between the two germline ends. Germline V lookup: CDR1 SGHVS, CDR2 FQNEAQ. CDR3 length equals 13 residues. The CDR3 nucleotides read TGTGCCAGCAGCTTAGACAGGACGTACGAGCAGTACTTC. Encoded protein: CASSLDRTYEQYF.

The V and J genes are TRBV6-5 and TRBJ2-3, with TRBD1 matching over 7 bases. The CDR3 length is 14 residues. Germline V gene sequence: CDR1 MNHEY, CDR2 SVGAGI. V trimming: 2 bases; J trimming: 6 bases; junction bases outside the gene matches: 5. The CDR3 sequence: CASSYRQGADTQYF. The CDR3 DNA reads TGTGCCAGCAGTTACCGACAGGGCGCGGATACGCAGTATTTT.

This chain connects TRBV30 to TRBJ1-2; TRBD1 matches 10 bases. The CDR3 contains 15 residues. V lost 0 bases, J lost 3 bases, and 4 bases stayed unmatched. The germline gives CDR1 GTSNPN, CDR2 SVGIG (reference sequence). This CDR3 is CAWSVGTGEDYGYTF. The CDR3 coding sequence is TGTGCCTGGAGTGTTGGGACAGGGGAAGACTATGGCTACACCTTC.

The chain carries TRBV4-3 and TRBJ2-1, with a weak D call TRBD2 (5 bases). Germline assignment: CDR1 LGHNA and CDR2 YSLEER. This CDR3 region has 15 residues. Trimming removed 1 base from V and 2 bases from J, with 9 bases in between. This CDR3 is CASSQVQRPYNEQFF. CDR3 bases: TGCGCCAGCAGCCAAGTACAGCGGCCCTACAATGAGCAGTTCTTC.

This sequence joins TRBV7-6 and TRBJ2-5; 7 nucleotides line up with TRBD1. The V and J ends lost 5 bases and 4 bases, in that order; junction bases with no gene match: 4. Germline CDR1 SGHVS, CDR2 FNYEAQ. This CDR3 spans 13 amino acids. The CDR3 reads CASSPHRGETQYF. CDR3 sequence (DNA): TGTGCCAGCAGCCCGCACAGGGGAGAGACCCAGTACTTC.

By share, this clone ranks as medium-sized (0.01 to 0.1%). V and J are TRBV19 and TRBJ2-6, with 7 bases lining up with TRBD1. The germline V gene has CDR1 LNHDA and CDR2 SQIVND (reference sequence). V shed 9 bases, J shed 0 bases, and the junction held 8 bases outside the gene matches. This CDR3 contains 16 residues. This CDR3 reads CASRDRIRSGANVLTF. The CDR3 DNA reads as TGTGCCAGCAGGGACAGAATTCGCTCTGGGGCCAACGTCCTGACTTTC. The variable domain in full, with the rest retrieved from reference TRBV19 and TRBJ2-6, is DGGITQSPKYLFRKEGQNVTLSCEQNLNHDAMYWYRQDPGQGLRLIYYSQIVNDFQKGDIAEGYSVSREKKESFPLTVTSAQKNPTAFYLCASRDRIRSGANVLTFGAGSRLTVL.

This chain connects TRBV25-1 to TRBJ2-7; 10 nucleotides line up with TRBD1. V was pared by 8 bases and J by 6 bases, with 4 bases of the junction left unmatched. This CDR3 region has 12 residues. Germline V CDR1 and CDR2: MGHDK, SYGVNS. CDR3 residues: CASGTGVSEQYF. In nucleotides, the CDR3 is TGTGCCAGCGGGACAGGGGTTTCCGAGCAGTACTTC.

The chain is built from TRBV3-1 (or the pseudogene TRBV3-2) and TRBJ1-5; 9 positions match TRBD1. Trimming at V came to 4 bases and at J to 7 bases, leaving 2 bases not matched to a gene. CDR1 and CDR2 from the germline V gene are LGHDT and YNNKEL (reference sequence). The CDR3 has 13 residues. CDR3 protein: CASSRDRVQPQHF. The CDR3, as DNA: TGTGCCAGCAGCCGGGACAGGGTGCAGCCCCAGCATTTT.

V usage is TRBV19 and J usage is TRBJ1-1, with unresolved D. V was trimmed by 3 bases and J by 1 base, leaving 9 bases between them. The germline gives CDR1 LNHDA, CDR2 SQIVND (reference sequence). CDR3 size: 14 residues. The CDR3 here is CASSIGPQNTEAFF. The CDR3 bases are TGTGCCAGTAGTATCGGTCCCCAGAACACTGAAGCTTTCTTT.

The chain couples TRBV5-5 to TRBJ1-4; D possibly corresponds to TRBD1 (5 bases). V dropped 3 bases and J dropped 4 bases, with 10 bases sitting between them. The CDR3 has 14 amino acids. Germline V gene sequence: CDR1 SGHKS, CDR2 YYEKEE (reference sequence). The CDR3 sequence is CASSSLTDNEKLFF. The CDR3 DNA follows: TGTGCCAGCAGCTCTCTGACAGATAATGAAAAACTGTTTTTT.

The chain employs TRBV30 and TRBJ1-6; D is possibly TRBD1 (5 bases). Trimming shortened V by 3 bases and J by 0 bases, and 15 bases separated the two germline ends. This CDR3 contains 17 residues. Germline-derived CDR1 and CDR2 are GTSNPN and SVGIG (reference sequence). CDR3 sequence: CAWRLTGGSSYNSPLHF. The CDR3, as DNA: TGTGCCTGGAGACTGACGGGGGGATCCTCCTATAATTCACCCCTCCACTTT.

V usage is TRBV7-2 and J usage is TRBJ1-2; D unresolved. Germline assignment: CDR1 SGHTA and CDR2 FQGNSA. V was trimmed by 2 bases and J by 8 bases, leaving 12 bases between them. CDR3 size: 13 residues. DNA for the CDR3: TGTGCCAGCAGCTTACGGGGAGTGAGGGGCTACACCTTC. Residues: CASSLRGVRGYTF.

CDR3 amino acids: CAISEGQPYEQYF. The CDR3 bases are TGTGCCATCAGTGAAGGACAGCCGTACGAGCAGTACTTC. The rearrangement joins TRBV10-3 to TRBJ2-7, with TRBD1 as a possible D gene (6 bases). CDR3 length: 13 residues. V gave up 3 bases and J gave up 4 bases, with 10 bases separating them. Per germline, CDR1 ENHRY and CDR2 SYGVKD.

This chain links TRBV25-1 with TRBJ2-6; maybe TRBD2 (6 bases). V lost 4 bases, J lost 0 bases, and 7 bases lay in between. CDR3 length: 15 amino acids. Germline values: CDR1 MGHDK, CDR2 SYGVNS. CDR3 in DNA: TGTGCCAGCAGTGGCGGGGACTCTGGGGCCAACGTCCTGACTTTC. It specifies CASSGGDSGANVLTF.

This clone was picked up one time. The V call is TRBV10-2, the J call TRBJ2-3; TRBD2 is a possible D gene (5 bases). V dropped 4 bases and J dropped 4 bases, with 9 bases sitting between them. The length of the CDR3 is 13 residues. Germline V gene sequence: CDR1 WSHSY, CDR2 SAAADI. In DNA form, the CDR3 reads TGCGCCAGCAGTGGCGGGTGGTCAGATACGCAGTATTTT. Translating it yields CASSGGWSDTQYF.